The sequence of this T cell receptor beta chain was determined in a study of T cells in Graves' hyperthyroidism and ophthalmopathy. V gave up 4 bases and J gave up 8 bases, with 10 bases separating them. In germline, CDR1 is SGDLS, CDR2 YYNGEE. The CDR3 extends over 12 amino acids. RNA transcripts served as the template for amplifying TCR beta CDR3 regions. The primer set for the first-round RT-PCR of the TCR CDR3 was HTBI. MiXCR, applied by TCRdb to the multiplex PCR reads, yields one record per CDR3 protein. The sample has roughly 290,000 distinct CDR3 sequences, roughly 15% seen once. The V call is TRBV9, the J call TRBJ2-1; TRBD1 might be the D (5 bases). The clonotype comes from a woman in her 30s with Graves' hyperthyroidism that later progressed to Graves' ophthalmopathy. The sample consisted of blood. The CDR3 protein is CASSPDNHEQFF. CDR3 nucleotides: TGTGCCAGCAGCCCGGACAACCATGAGCAGTTCTTC.